The subject of this entry is one T cell receptor beta chain. This clone appeared a few times. Its antigen has not been determined. Per-base quality was not reported, and no clone a single base away is much larger than it. The same CDR3 arises from other DNA sequences in this sample as well. CDR1 and CDR2 were assigned from the germline V gene (reference sequence) as SEHNR and FQNEAQ. V loses 5 bases, J loses 2 bases, and the germline ends lie 12 bases apart. From cysteine to phenylalanine, the CDR3 is 14 amino acids long. The sequence is cut down to CDR3 DNA, 42 bases in frame from base 1. These data belong to a study of shared clonotypes between healthy human individuals (dated by TCRdb to the early 2020s). In terms of the full investigation: The cohort comprised a couple of women and a few men aged 18 to 49 years. Per donor, three plates each were used for CD4 naive and CD4 memory, two for CD8 naive, and one for CD8 memory. To estimate repertoire size and how much clonotypes are shared between individuals, the study performed deep sequencing of blood TCR repertoires from roughly five healthy adults. To increase sequencing depth and limit assay-specific biases, different laboratories used diverse techniques to prepare libraries and sequence TCR repertoires. Leukapheresis yielded between about 0.85 and 9.5 billion PBMCs per donor. Summary of the overall study and its limitations: Because the study included only a small number of donors, the genetic and exposure-history diversity represented was limited. When several donors were compared, the shared fraction of clonotypes was about 5% for naive CD4, 3.5% to 4% for naive CD8, 2% to 2.5% for memory CD4, and 0.4% for memory CD8. Higher generation probabilities were observed for clonotypes shared by all four sorted-subset donors than for non-shared clonotypes. Only blood was sampled, and tissue TCR repertoires likely differ from those in blood. Estimated clonotype richness was generally larger for naive than for memory subsets. Pairwise subsampling led to the expectation that sequencing depth would affect the degree of clonotype sharing among donors. Rarefaction of sorted-subset datasets indicated incomplete sequencing despite the large sequencing depth.

The donors were healthy, HIV-negative adults with no recently reported acute infections or vaccinations. Only Caucasian adults living in Nashville, Tennessee, USA were represented among the donors. CD4+ T cells were enriched by magnetic negative selection; naive cells were then positively selected on CD45RA, and the negative fraction formed the memory subset. Blood was obtained by leukapheresis, after which PBMCs were separated by Ficoll-Histopaque density gradient centrifugation and cryopreserved in liquid nitrogen vapor phase. Purity and quantity of every magnetically sorted T cell population were checked by analytical flow cytometry. Genomic DNA was isolated from every sorted fraction and measured by UV absorbance on a Nanodrop 2000c. TCR CDR3 regions were amplified from genomic DNA by multiplex PCR using the deep immunoSEQ assay. Genomic DNA extracted from each cell subset was distributed evenly over all wells of several immunoSEQ 96-well plates, and each plate served as one replicate. Each replicate PCR for sorted subsets received roughly 0.2 ug genomic DNA, equal to around 32,000 T cell genomes. Purified libraries were measured with a Qubit 3.0 fluorometer, size-checked on a Bioanalyzer 2100, and measured again with the KAPA Library Quantification kit. A separate single-read 150-cycle Illumina NextSeq 550 flow cell was used to sequence each immunoSEQ 96-well plate. The original pipeline was this. Because the immunoSEQ output held only junctional sequences and lacked quality scores, the filtering could not match the filtering applied to full-length reads. To assign V/J genes and CDR3, sequences were annotated using PyIR, a Python wrapper for IgBLAST v1.9, with IMGT germline references. Reads were filtered out if the reads had weak V/J assignments (E-value above 1e-6), no CDR3, stop codons, out-of-frame junctions, or ambiguous translated residues. V3J clonotypes were defined as sequences sharing the same inferred V gene, J gene, and CDR3 amino acid sequence. The percentage overlap between two repertoires was calculated by dividing the number of shared unique clonotypes by the size of the smaller repertoire. RTK rarefaction, the Chao1 estimator, and Recon v2.1 estimates of unobserved clonotypes were used to assess repertoire richness. For all TCRbeta clonotypes obtained by the gDNA method from several donors, generation probabilities were computed with OLGA. Held by TCRdb, this immuneACCESS table contains in-frame sequences only and omits some clones. Under half of the omission traces to an unresolved V gene where checked; the cause of the rest is unknown. D and trimming were read from the DNA, whereas the V and J calls and clone size are those reported in that table. For this sample the table gives about 1.1 million clones, of which 60% to 80% were detected only once. 0.85% to 1% of the sample lies in the top ten.

The chain uses TRBV7-9 and TRBJ1-2; the D segment cannot be called with confidence. The specimen sequenced was memory CD4+ T cells from PBMCs. What this sample's cell subset or site label stands for: CD45RA-negative fraction. The TCR was taken from a man between 18 and 29 years old in good health. Some clones in this sample may be carry-over from other donors' samples. For the CDR3, the sequence is CASSLGSGNYGYTF. The sequenced DNA is TGTGCCAGCAGCCTCGGGTCGGGGAACTATGGCTACACCTTC.